Included here is one T cell receptor beta chain sequence, with context. Per the authors' pipeline: Estimation of nucleated cell counts relied on the amplification of reference gene primers. This table comes from immunoSEQ multiplex PCR, and its TCRdb copy is limited to in-frame clones, with some not included. V and J calls and clone size are as listed in that table; D and trimming were resolved from the DNA. The table records around 74,000 clones, about nine tenths of them present only once. This sample was included in a study of blood T cell repertoires in COVID-19. Study overall: Acute and convalescent COVID-19 samples came from the United States, Italy and Spain. PBMCs, B-cell-depleted T cells, or T cells were the source of the cDNA or gDNA that made up the material.

CDR1 and CDR2 from the germline V gene are SNHLY and FYNNEI. The CDR3 covers 14 residues. With V trimmed by 1 base and J by 5 bases, 4 bases remained unmatched. Sequencing input: peripheral blood. The chain combines TRBV2 with TRBJ2-7; 8 bases fit TRBD2. This clonotype was obtained from a woman aged 80 or over with active or convalescent COVID-19. The CDR3 protein is CASSEGAGAHEQYF. In DNA, the CDR3 is TGTGCCAGCAGTGAAGGAGCGGGGGCACACGAGCAGTACTTC.